This passage covers 23 T cell receptor beta chains from one sample sequenced in a study of blood T cell repertoires in COVID-19. TCRdb keeps only in-frame clones here, not all; method: immunoSEQ multiplex PCR. The profile covers around 380,000 clones, with 87% appearing a single time and approximately 1.2% taken by the ten largest. The sequencing sample was made of PBMCs or T cells enriched from blood (not recorded which). Receptors were obtained from a man in his thirties or forties who had recovered from COVID-19.

The CDR3 loop is CSVDWGLNTIYF. The CDR3, as DNA: TGCAGCGTGGACTGGGGTCTGAACACCATATATTTT. The V and J genes are TRBV29-1 and TRBJ1-3; D unclear. CDR3 length equals 12 residues. Germline assignment: CDR1 SQVTM and CDR2 ANQGSEA. V was trimmed by 6 bases and J by 7 bases, leaving 13 bases between them.

The chain combines TRBV14 with TRBJ1-3, with TRBD1 as a possible D gene (6 bases). V was clipped by 0 bases and J by 5 bases, with 11 bases between them. The CDR3 runs to 15 residues. Germline V lookup: CDR1 SGHDN, CDR2 FVKESK. CDR3 nucleotides: TGTGCCAGCAGCCAAGAAGGGGGTAGTAGAAACACCATATATTTT. Amino acid sequence: CASSQEGGSRNTIYF.

The CDR3 loop is CASSGHVNTEAFF. CDR3 nucleotide sequence: TGCGCCAGCAGTGGGCATGTGAACACTGAAGCTTTCTTT. The chain couples TRBV10-1 to TRBJ1-1; unclear D gene. Germline lookup yields CDR1 WNHNN and CDR2 SYGVQD (reference sequence). The V end lost 4 bases, the J end lost 0 bases, and 6 bases lay between the germline ends. The CDR3 loop spans 13 amino acids.

This clone showed up just a few times. The chain combines TRBV6-5 with TRBJ1-6; D remains ambiguous. V was trimmed by 2 bases and J by 5 bases, leaving 7 bases between them. CDR1 is MNHEY, CDR2 SVGAGI, per germline. The CDR3 extends over 14 amino acids. CDR3 region: CASSYPQDNSPLHF. The DNA for the CDR3 is TGTGCCAGCAGTTACCCGCAGGATAATTCACCCCTCCACTTT.

This clone was seen only once. The chain uses TRBV19 and TRBJ2-5; 10 nucleotides match TRBD1. Germline CDR1 reads LNHDA; CDR2 reads SQIVND (reference sequence). The length of the CDR3 is 15 residues. After removal of 6 bases from V and 4 bases from J, the junction contained 8 bases not matched to a gene. The DNA of the CDR3 is TGTGCCAGTAGGGCGGGACAGGGGTCCGGAGAGACCCAGTACTTC. Encoded protein: CASRAGQGSGETQYF.

The chain is built from TRBV30 and TRBJ1-2; 7 bases are shared with TRBD1. Germline V lookup: CDR1 GTSNPN, CDR2 SVGIG (reference sequence). The ends lost 2 bases at V and 4 bases at J; junction bases unmatched: 10. The CDR3 has 15 residues. The DNA for the CDR3 is TGTGCCTGGAGTTTGCCCGGGACAGACCTCTATGGCTACACCTTC. The encoded protein is CAWSLPGTDLYGYTF.

The V and J genes are TRBV30 and TRBJ1-3, with D unclear. Between the trimmed V and J ends, which lost 7 bases and 1 base, there was a span of 5 bases. This CDR3 contains 11 residues. CDR1 and CDR2 (germline): GTSNPN, SVGIG (reference sequence). The CDR3 bases are TGTGCCTTCCAATCTGGAAACACCATATATTTT. Encoded protein: CAFQSGNTIYF.

The chain couples TRBV4-3 to TRBJ1-6; D is perhaps TRBD1 (5 bases). The V and J ends lost 4 bases and 4 bases respectively, with 11 bases between them. This CDR3 region has 15 residues. Looked up from germline, CDR1 is LGHNA and CDR2 is YSLEER. The CDR3 coding sequence is TGCGCCAGCAGCCGCGGGACGGATTATAATTCACCCCTCCACTTT. Its protein product is CASSRGTDYNSPLHF.

The J gene is TRBJ2-6, the V gene TRBV6-2 or TRBV6-3; tentatively, D is TRBD1 (6 bases). The CDR3 totals 15 residues. The germline V gene encodes CDR1 MNHEY and CDR2 SVGEGT. V dropped 4 bases and J dropped 1 base, with 8 bases sitting between them. The CDR3 coding sequence is TGTGCCAGCAGTTCACAGGGATCTGGGGCCAACGTCCTGACTTTC. It codes for CASSSQGSGANVLTF.

The J gene is TRBJ2-3, the V gene TRBV4-1, with unresolved D. The CDR3 consists of 14 residues. Germline lookup yields CDR1 MGHRA and CDR2 YSYEKL. Trimming shortened V by 3 bases and J by 3 bases, and 10 bases separated the two germline ends. The CDR3 is CASSQALGTDTQYF. CDR3 bases: TGCGCCAGCAGCCAGGCGCTCGGGACAGATACGCAGTATTTT.

This clone was recorded only once. The chain couples TRBV5-6 to TRBJ2-1; D call uncertain. The V and J ends lost 2 bases and 8 bases respectively, with 11 bases between them. The CDR3 has 13 amino acids. Germline lookup yields CDR1 SGHDT and CDR2 YYEEEE. The DNA for the CDR3 is TGTGCCAGCAGCTTCCGGAGAGGTGATGAGCAGTTCTTC. Its protein product is CASSFRRGDEQFF. Combining the CDR3 with reference TRBV5-6 and TRBJ2-1 gives the whole variable domain DAGVTQSPTHLIKTRGQQVTLRCSPKSGHDTVSWYQQALGQGPQFIFQYYEEEERQRGNFPDRFSGHQFPNYSSELNVNALLLGDSALYLCASSFRRGDEQFFGPGTRLTVL.

The CDR3 DNA sequence: TGTGCCAGCAGCGAACCTAGACAGGGGAGCAACGAGCAGTACTTC. This translates into CASSEPRQGSNEQYF. The chain employs TRBV2 and TRBJ2-7, with 8 bases lining up with TRBD1. Germline lookup yields CDR1 SNHLY and CDR2 FYNNEI. This CDR3 is built from 15 residues. J lost 5 bases, V lost 6 bases, and 12 bases had no gene match.

The V call is TRBV6-2 or TRBV6-3, the J call TRBJ2-3, with TRBD1 as a possible D gene (5 bases). The V gene's germline CDR1 is MNHEY and CDR2 SVGEGT. V gave up 2 bases and J gave up 4 bases, with 7 bases separating them. The CDR3 loop spans 13 amino acids. In nucleotides, the CDR3 is TGTGCCAGCAGTTACAGGGGTCCAGATACGCAGTATTTT. This sequence encodes CASSYRGPDTQYF.

The V and J genes are TRBV4-2 and TRBJ2-3; tentative D call: TRBD1 (5 bases). Per the germline V gene, CDR1 is LGHNA and CDR2 is YNFKEQ. Trimming removed 6 bases at V and 4 bases at J, with 17 bases between. The CDR3 runs 15 residues. The CDR3 sequence: CASSLGWGDADTQYF. The CDR3 nucleotides are TGTGCCAGCAGTTTGGGATGGGGCGACGCAGATACGCAGTATTTT.

In nucleotides, the CDR3 is TGCGCCAGCAGTGAGTCCCACCGGACTAGCGGAAATGGGAATGAGCAGTTCTTC. This sequence encodes CASSESHRTSGNGNEQFF. J is TRBJ2-1 and V is TRBV10-1; 10 bases match TRBD2. The V and J ends lost 0 bases and 7 bases, in that order; junction bases with no gene match: 12. Germline V gene data show CDR1 as WNHNN and CDR2 as SYGVQD (reference sequence). CDR3 size: 18 residues.

This chain connects TRBV7-8 to TRBJ1-5; 7 positions agree with TRBD1. The CDR3 runs to 16 residues. V lost 2 bases and J lost 4; bases outside the gene matches: 8. Germline CDR1 and CDR2: SGHVS and FQNEAQ. CDR3: CASSLMSRGINQPQHF. The CDR3 nucleotides read TGTGCCAGCAGCTTAATGTCCAGGGGGATTAATCAGCCCCAGCATTTT.

The chain has TRBV7-2 and TRBJ2-3; the D is unclear. Looked up from germline, CDR1 is SGHTA and CDR2 is FQGNSA. The CDR3 has 14 amino acids. V lost 7 bases to trimming and J lost 1 base, with 12 bases between them. The CDR3 loop is CASKNWLGTDTQYF. DNA of the CDR3: TGTGCCAGCAAGAATTGGCTTGGCACAGATACGCAGTATTTT.

V and J are TRBV27 and TRBJ2-4; the match to TRBD2 covers 9 bases. Germline trimming cut 6 bases from V and 6 bases from J; bases unmatched to any gene: 3. CDR3 length: 13 residues. Germline V gene lookup returns CDR1 MNHEY and CDR2 SMNVEV (reference sequence). CDR3 nucleotide sequence: TGTGCCAGCAGAAAAGCGGGGGGAAACATTCAGTACTTC. Residues: CASRKAGGNIQYF.

In regard to this clone: The junction and the germline gene differ at one end; a read error may be behind it. The rearrangement joins TRBV7-7 to TRBJ2-7, with 7 bases identical to TRBD1. This CDR3 has 16 residues. Germline CDR1 SSHAT, CDR2 FNYEAQ (reference sequence). In DNA form, the CDR3 reads TGTGCTAGCAGCTTAGAGAGTCGGGACAGCTCCTACGAGCAGTACTTC. Translating it yields CASSLESRDSSYEQYF.

The rearrangement joins TRBV24-1 to TRBJ2-3, with 8 bases identical to TRBD1. The CDR3 has 16 amino acids. Germline loops: CDR1 KGHDR, CDR2 SFDVKD. Unmatched junction bases numbered 9, after V lost 4 bases and J lost 4 bases. This CDR3 is CATSDPGTGEPDTQYF. The DNA for the CDR3 is TGTGCCACCAGTGACCCCGGGACAGGAGAACCAGATACGCAGTATTTT.

The V call is TRBV14, the J call TRBJ1-6, with a tentative D call TRBD1 (5 bases). The V gene lost 1 base and the J gene lost 9 bases, with 13 bases spanning the gap. The length of the CDR3 is 15 residues. Germline CDR1 and CDR2: SGHDN and FVKESK. In nucleotides, the CDR3 is TGTGCCAGCAGCCAAGTCGACGGTCAGGGTTCACCCCTCCACTTT. Translating it yields CASSQVDGQGSPLHF.

The rearrangement uses TRBV30 and TRBJ1-1, with no clear D. CDR1 and CDR2 (germline): GTSNPN, SVGIG (reference sequence). The CDR3 contains 11 residues. Trimming cost V 7 bases and J 1 base, with 7 bases left between them. The CDR3 region has the DNA TGTGCCTTCCGTAGGAACACTGAAGCTTTCTTT. Its protein product is CAFRRNTEAFF.

The rearrangement joins TRBV3-1 (or the pseudogene TRBV3-2) to TRBJ1-6, with D unclear. This CDR3 contains 12 residues. V shed 2 bases and J shed 14 bases, with 10 bases lying between them. Germline V gene sequence: CDR1 LGHDT, CDR2 YNNKEL (reference sequence). CDR3 protein: CASSQNTIALHF. In nucleotides, the CDR3 is TGTGCCAGCAGCCAAAATACGATAGCCCTCCACTTT.